This TCR beta chain was identified during a study of control samples from healthy donors and cancer patients. The CDR3 has 15 residues. Data came from immunoSEQ multiplex PCR; TCRdb stores just in-frame clones and leaves some out. Here the sample spans some 130,000 clones, 90% being singletons. This sequence was found in a man between 40 and 49 years old in good health. Sequenced material: blood. This sequence joins TRBV21-1 and TRBJ2-5; the D call TRBD1 from the table was never checked on the DNA. TRBV21-1 is a documented pseudogene. The DNA for the CDR3 is TGTGCCAGCAGCAAAGCGTGGCAGGGGGCAGAGACCCAGTACTTC. The encoded protein is CASSKAWQGAETQYF.